Presented here are 10 T cell receptor beta chains from one specimen sequenced in a study of blood T cell repertoires in COVID-19 (dated by TCRdb to the early 2020s). To prepare the library, the immunoSEQ multiplex PCR assay was applied. This immuneACCESS table, as held by TCRdb, lists in-frame sequences with V and J called but not all clones. Of the missing ones, under half trace to an unresolved V gene in checked studies; the others have no known cause. Across this sample there are around 95,000 clones, with about 90% seen only once. The ten largest clonotypes hold 5% of the sample. The sequencing sample was made of peripheral blood. The origin of the receptors is a human donor in a cohort sampled during active COVID-19.

The chain joins TRBV2 to TRBJ2-5, with TRBD1 matching 8 bases. Germline V gene lookup returns CDR1 SNHLY and CDR2 FYNNEI. The CDR3 has 15 amino acids. Unmatched junction bases numbered 8, after V lost 3 bases and J lost 5 bases. The CDR3 DNA sequence: TGTGCCAGCAGTGACGGGCCAGGGGGCGCGGAGACCCAGTACTTC. This sequence encodes CASSDGPGGAETQYF.

This sequence joins TRBV7-9 and TRBJ2-7, with 7 positions matching TRBD1. CDR1 is SEHNR, CDR2 FQNEAQ, per germline (reference sequence). The CDR3 runs to 14 residues. Trimming cost V 4 bases and J 2 bases; bases outside gene matches: 5. Here the CDR3 DNA reads TGTGCCAGCAGCTCCGGGACAGCACCCTACGAGCAGTACTTC. Its protein product is CASSSGTAPYEQYF.

The rearrangement uses TRBV30 and TRBJ1-2; unclear D gene. The CDR3 has 15 amino acids. V was cut by 3 bases and J by 4 bases, with 18 bases left in between. The V gene's germline CDR1 is GTSNPN and CDR2 SVGIG (reference sequence). The CDR3 nucleotides read TGTGCCTGGAGGGATTGGAGGAGGAATACCTATGGCTACACCTTC. This gives the protein CAWRDWRRNTYGYTF.

This clone is medium-sized. The chain joins TRBV6-4 to TRBJ2-1; 11 bases agree with TRBD2. Germline CDR1 reads MRHNA; CDR2 reads SNTAGT. J lost 8 bases, V lost 4 bases, and 7 bases had no gene match. This CDR3 region has 15 residues. CDR3 region: CASSAVAGGPDEQFF. As DNA, the CDR3 is TGTGCCAGCAGTGCAGTAGCGGGAGGGCCGGATGAGCAGTTCTTC.

The chain links TRBV5-1 to TRBJ1-2; 11 bases agree with TRBD1. With 4 bases clipped from V and 6 bases from J, the junction kept 5 bases outside the gene matches. The CDR3 covers 14 residues. CDR1 is SGHRS, CDR2 YFSETQ, per germline. The CDR3 loop reads CASSKGQGADGYTF. The CDR3 bases are TGCGCCAGCAGCAAAGGACAGGGGGCCGATGGCTACACCTTC. Drawing the rest from reference TRBV5-1 and TRBJ1-2, the complete variable domain is KAGVTQTPRYLIKTRGQQVTLSCSPISGHRSVSWYQQTPGQGLQFLFEYFSETQRNKGNFPGRFSGRQFSNSRSEMNVSTLELGDSALYLCASSKGQGADGYTFGSGTRLTVV.

This chain uses TRBV2 with TRBJ1-1, with a tentative D call TRBD1 (5 bases). The CDR3 runs to 13 residues. Germline lookup yields CDR1 SNHLY and CDR2 FYNNEI. Trimming stripped 8 bases from V and 5 bases from J, with 15 bases between. This CDR3 is CASRSGGGTEAFF. CDR3 nucleotide sequence: TGTGCCAGCCGAAGCGGGGGAGGGACTGAAGCTTTCTTT.

The sample holds one count of this clone. The chain links TRBV7-9 to TRBJ1-5; 9 positions match TRBD1. The germline V gene has CDR1 SEHNR and CDR2 FQNEAQ (reference sequence). This CDR3 contains 16 residues. V was pared by 5 bases and J by 2 bases, with 7 bases of the junction left unmatched. DNA of the CDR3: TGTGCCAGCAGCCCTTCGACAGGGGGTCGCAATCAGCCCCAGCATTTT. Its translation: CASSPSTGGRNQPQHF.

This chain connects TRBV19 to TRBJ1-5, with D possibly being TRBD1 (5 bases). V lost 0 bases, J lost 2 bases, and 8 bases lay in between. The CDR3 extends over 15 amino acids. CDR1 is LNHDA and CDR2 is SQIVND in the germline V gene (reference sequence). CDR3 residues: CASSIDRAGNQPQHF. CDR3 sequence (DNA): TGTGCCAGTAGTATAGACAGGGCAGGCAATCAGCCCCAGCATTTT.

This chain connects TRBV7-9 to TRBJ2-6; 7 positions agree with TRBD1. The J segment lost 0 bases and the V segment lost 6 bases, leaving 5 bases of the junction unmatched. CDR1 is SEHNR, CDR2 FQNEAQ, per germline (reference sequence). CDR3 length: 16 residues. In DNA, the CDR3 is TGTGCCAGCAGTTGGGACAGCTTCTCTGGGGCCAACGTCCTGACTTTC. Protein product: CASSWDSFSGANVLTF.

This chain connects TRBV3-1 (or the pseudogene TRBV3-2) to TRBJ2-7; 8 bases map to TRBD1. CDR1 is LGHDT and CDR2 is YNNKEL in the germline V gene (reference sequence). The CDR3 runs to 14 residues. V trimming: 3 bases; J trimming: 6 bases; junction bases outside the gene matches: 7. CDR3 nucleotides: TGTGCCAGCAGCCACCATGACAGGGGACGCGAGCAGTACTTC. This translates into CASSHHDRGREQYF.